Each of the 27 T cell receptor beta chains below was sequenced from the same sample in a study of cytomegalovirus exposure and HLA in healthy donors. The study ran its PCR with 60 Vbeta and 13 Jbeta primers. The method was immunoSEQ multiplex PCR; TCRdb's version includes in-frame clones alone and lacks a portion of them. This sample carries approximately 89,000 clones, around 84% of them seen once, and the ten largest clones take less than 8%. The specimen was PBMCs. These receptors originate from a man aged 40-55 years in good health and CMV-seropositive.

J is TRBJ1-1 and V is TRBV11-2; no definite D call. V was trimmed by 3 bases and J by 0 bases, leaving 11 bases between them. The CDR3 contains 15 residues. Per germline, CDR1 SGHAT and CDR2 FQNNGV. The CDR3 nucleotides are TGTGCCAGCAGCTTCACAGCTCCCCTGAACACTGAAGCTTTCTTT. Encoded protein: CASSFTAPLNTEAFF.

The genes are TRBV7-9 and TRBJ1-2, with 7 bases aligning to TRBD1. Germline-derived CDR1 and CDR2 are SEHNR and FQNEAQ (reference sequence). The CDR3 totals 15 residues. Trimming removed 5 bases from V and 1 base from J; junction bases left unmatched: 7. The CDR3 loop reads CASSRGQADNYGYTF. DNA for the CDR3: TGTGCCAGCAGCAGAGGACAGGCCGATAACTATGGCTACACCTTC.

V usage is TRBV2 and J usage is TRBJ1-4, with 10 bases identical to TRBD1. Germline V gene data show CDR1 as SNHLY and CDR2 as FYNNEI. The length of the CDR3 is 15 residues. V lost 3 bases and J lost 5; bases outside the gene matches: 3. The CDR3 protein is CASSDLGQGNEKLFF. The CDR3 DNA sequence: TGTGCCAGCAGTGACTTGGGACAGGGGAATGAAAAACTGTTTTTT.

This clone was seen a handful of times. The chain joins TRBV7-9 to TRBJ1-4, with D tentatively TRBD1 (6 bases). The length of the CDR3 is 16 residues. The V gene's germline CDR1 is SEHNR and CDR2 FQNEAQ (reference sequence). The V end lost 5 bases, the J end lost 3 bases, and 16 bases lay between the germline ends. The CDR3 reads CASSDRWETPNEKLFF. The CDR3 DNA reads as TGTGCCAGCAGCGACAGGTGGGAGACTCCTAATGAAAAACTGTTTTTT. Full variable domain (outside the CDR3, taken from reference TRBV7-9 and TRBJ1-4): DTGVSQNPRHKITKRGQNVTFRCDPISEHNRLYWYRQTLGQGPEFLTYFQNEAQLEKSRLLSDRFSAERPKGSFSTLEIQRTEQGDSAMYLCASSDRWETPNEKLFFGSGTQLSVL.

The V gene is TRBV2, the J gene TRBJ1-1; a weak D match, TRBD1 (5 bases). Germline loops: CDR1 SNHLY, CDR2 FYNNEI. The germline V and J ends were trimmed by 2 bases and 11 bases, with 6 bases remaining between them. This CDR3 has 10 amino acids. CDR3 nucleotides: TGTGCCAGCAGTGAACGGGGGGCTTTCTTT. As protein: CASSERGAFF. The variable domain in full, with the rest retrieved from reference TRBV2 and TRBJ1-1, is EPEVTQTPSHQVTQMGQEVILRCVPISNHLYFYWYRQILGQKVEFLVSFYNNEISEKSEIFDDQFSVERPDGSNFTLKIRSTKLEDSAMYFCASSERGAFFGQGTRLTVV.

The chain employs TRBV15 and TRBJ2-2, with TRBD1 matching over 8 bases. The germline V gene has CDR1 LNHNV and CDR2 YYDKDF (reference sequence). J lost 2 bases, V lost 5 bases, and 7 bases had no gene match. The CDR3 consists of 16 residues. The CDR3 is CATSARTGTNTGELFF. The CDR3 nucleotides read TGTGCCACCAGCGCCAGGACAGGGACTAACACCGGGGAGCTGTTTTTT.

The rearrangement links TRBV5-1 to TRBJ2-3; TRBD1 might be the D (6 bases). V gave up 0 bases and J gave up 3 bases, with 14 bases separating them. Germline V gene lookup returns CDR1 SGHRS and CDR2 YFSETQ. The CDR3 has 16 amino acids. CDR3 protein: CASSLAGRGETDTQYF. CDR3 nucleotides: TGCGCCAGCAGCTTGGCCGGCAGGGGAGAAACAGATACGCAGTATTTT.

CDR3 coding DNA: TGTGCCAGCAGTCCCGGGGGGGCCGCAGATACGCAGTATTTT. This translates into CASSPGGAADTQYF. The genes are TRBV7-9 and TRBJ2-3, with TRBD2 matching 8 bases. Germline V gene lookup returns CDR1 SEHNR and CDR2 FQNEAQ (reference sequence). With 6 bases clipped from V and 4 bases from J, the junction kept 6 bases outside the gene matches. The CDR3 length is 14 residues.

V usage is TRBV15 and J usage is TRBJ2-7; D is uncertain. V was pared by 0 bases and J by 1 base, with 7 bases between. Germline CDR1 and CDR2: LNHNV and YYDKDF (reference sequence). CDR3 length: 14 residues. This chain's CDR3 is CATSRERLSYEQYF. As DNA, the CDR3 is TGTGCCACCAGCAGAGAGCGGTTATCCTACGAGCAGTACTTC.

The chain is built from TRBV28 and TRBJ2-7; the match to TRBD1 covers 7 bases. CDR3 length: 15 amino acids. V dropped 4 bases and J dropped 5; count of bases not matched to a gene: 11. Germline CDR1 is MDHEN and CDR2 is SYDVKM. As DNA, the CDR3 is TGTGCCAGCAGTTCCCGACAGGGTCACTGGGACGAGCAGTACTTC. This codes for CASSSRQGHWDEQYF.

V is TRBV11-3 and J is TRBJ2-3; TRBD2 aligns across 9 bases. CDR3 length: 18 residues. Germline V gene sequence: CDR1 SGHNT, CDR2 YENEEA. The trim removed 0 bases at V and 2 bases at J, leaving 9 bases unmatched. The CDR3 DNA reads as TGTGCCAGCAGCTTAGAAGCCCCCCTAGCGGGGACCACAGATACGCAGTATTTT. Translating it yields CASSLEAPLAGTTDTQYF. Filled out from reference TRBV11-3 and TRBJ2-3, the complete variable domain reads EAGVVQSPRYKIIEKKQPVAFWCNPISGHNTLYWYLQNLGQGPELLIRYENEEAVDDSQLPKDRFSAERLKGVDSTLKIQPAELGDSAVYLCASSLEAPLAGTTDTQYFGPGTRLTVL.

This clone was seen once. The chain uses TRBV7-9 and TRBJ1-1; D is unresolved. The CDR3 covers 15 residues. V was shortened by 3 bases and J by 0 bases, with 11 bases between the two germline ends. Germline CDR1 SEHNR, CDR2 FQNEAQ (reference sequence). CDR3 DNA sequence: TGTGCCAGCAGCTTTGGCGGAATGATGAACACTGAAGCTTTCTTT. Translation gives CASSFGGMMNTEAFF.

The rearrangement links TRBV2 to TRBJ2-1; D is unclear. Trimming left V 4 bases short and J 11 bases short, with 9 bases between. The CDR3 is 11 amino acids. Germline assignment: CDR1 SNHLY and CDR2 FYNNEI. The CDR3 spells CASSAASKQFF. In DNA form, the CDR3 reads TGTGCCAGCAGTGCAGCGTCCAAGCAGTTCTTC.

The rearrangement joins TRBV2 to TRBJ2-3; 7 bases fit TRBD1. V shed 10 bases, J shed 1 base, and the junction held 11 bases outside the gene matches. The V gene's germline CDR1 is SNHLY and CDR2 FYNNEI. The CDR3 totals 15 residues. CDR3 loop: CATDLIGQGTDTQYF. Written as DNA, the CDR3 is TGTGCCACGGACCTTATAGGACAGGGCACAGATACGCAGTATTTT.

The rearrangement joins TRBV29-1 to TRBJ2-3; 11 bases align to TRBD2. Germline V gene lookup returns CDR1 SQVTM and CDR2 ANQGSEA. This CDR3 comprises 15 residues. The trim removed 2 bases at V and 7 bases at J, leaving 8 bases unmatched. The CDR3: CSVEIRLAGHNTQYF. Written as DNA, the CDR3 is TGCAGCGTTGAAATACGACTAGCGGGGCACAATACGCAGTATTTT.

J is TRBJ2-1 and V is TRBV19; 11 positions agree with TRBD1. The CDR3 loop spans 14 amino acids. Trimming at V came to 5 bases and at J to 7 bases, leaving 4 bases not matched to a gene. Germline V gene lookup returns CDR1 LNHDA and CDR2 SQIVND (reference sequence). CDR3 protein: CASSSGTGGNEQFF. DNA for the CDR3: TGTGCCAGTAGTTCCGGGACAGGGGGGAATGAGCAGTTCTTC.

CDR3 region: CASRSQSPYNEQFF. The CDR3 region has the DNA TGTGCCAGTCGTTCGCAGTCTCCCTACAATGAGCAGTTCTTC. V and J are TRBV19 and TRBJ2-1; D ambiguous. V lost 8 bases, J lost 2 bases, and 13 bases lay in between. Germline-derived CDR1 and CDR2 are LNHDA and SQIVND (reference sequence). The CDR3 has 14 residues.

This rearrangement joins TRBV5-4 to TRBJ2-5, with D tentatively TRBD2 (7 bases). The V gene's germline CDR1 is SGHNT and CDR2 YYREEE (reference sequence). V was pared by 5 bases and J by 5 bases, with 22 bases between. The length of the CDR3 is 16 residues. The CDR3 region has the DNA TGTGCCAGCAGAGAGGGCGGGGGCTTGTTTCCGGAGACCCAGTACTTC. Protein sequence: CASREGGGLFPETQYF.

The rearrangement links TRBV11-2 to TRBJ2-3, with TRBD1 as a possible D gene (5 bases). This CDR3 has 16 residues. CDR1 is SGHAT, CDR2 FQNNGV, per germline. V lost 0 bases and J 3 bases, leaving 13 bases between the germline ends. CDR3 in DNA: TGTGCCAGCAGCTTAGAGACAGTTTCGTGGACAGATACGCAGTATTTT. Translated: CASSLETVSWTDTQYF.

CDR3 region: CASRFHRGQNQPQHF. Written as DNA, the CDR3 is TGTGCCAGCAGGTTCCACAGGGGGCAGAATCAGCCCCAGCATTTT. The chain combines TRBV28 with TRBJ1-5; 9 nucleotides line up with TRBD1. The ends lost 6 bases at V and 4 bases at J; junction bases unmatched: 7. Germline lookup yields CDR1 MDHEN and CDR2 SYDVKM. The CDR3 length is 15 residues. Full variable domain (outside the CDR3, taken from reference TRBV28 and TRBJ1-5): DVKVTQSSRYLVKRTGEKVFLECVQDMDHENMFWYRQDPGLGLRLIYFSYDVKMKEKGDIPEGYSVSREKKERFSLILESASTNQTSMYLCASRFHRGQNQPQHFGDGTRLSIL.

The gene calls are TRBV5-4 and TRBJ1-5, with D uncertain. Trimming took 0 bases from V and 7 from J, leaving 11 bases between them. This CDR3 is built from 14 residues. Germline loops: CDR1 SGHNT, CDR2 YYREEE (reference sequence). The CDR3 loop is CASSLDGVRQPQHF. DNA for the CDR3: TGTGCCAGCAGCTTGGACGGGGTGCGACAGCCCCAGCATTTT.

This rearrangement joins TRBV2 to TRBJ2-1; D unclear. Germline assignment: CDR1 SNHLY and CDR2 FYNNEI. The CDR3 extends over 14 amino acids. V shed 8 bases and J shed 4 bases, with 15 bases lying between them. CDR3 DNA: TGTGCCAGCGAAGGAACCGACGGGTACAATGAGCAGTTCTTC. It codes for CASEGTDGYNEQFF.

This chain uses TRBV11-2 with TRBJ1-2; 7 bases fit TRBD1. V was clipped by 1 base and J by 5 bases; unmatched bases: 10. Looked up from germline, CDR1 is SGHAT and CDR2 is FQNNGV. The CDR3 sequence is 16 residues long. The CDR3 DNA sequence: TGTGCCAGCAGCTTAGGGGAGAGGGGACAGTCTTATGGCTACACCTTC. Translating gives CASSLGERGQSYGYTF. Together with reference TRBV11-2 and TRBJ1-2, the CDR3 gives the full variable domain: EAGVAQSPRYKIIEKRQSVAFWCNPISGHATLYWYQQILGQGPKLLIQFQNNGVVDDSQLPKDRFSAERLKGVDSTLKIQPAKLEDSAVYLCASSLGERGQSYGYTFGSGTRLTVV.

The chain links TRBV7-8 to TRBJ1-1; possible D gene TRBD1, 5 bases. Germline V gene data show CDR1 as SGHVS and CDR2 as FQNEAQ. The CDR3 runs to 13 residues. V lost 5 bases and J 3 bases, leaving 10 bases between the germline ends. The CDR3 spells CASSNRRDTEAFF. For the CDR3, the DNA is TGTGCCAGCAGCAACAGGAGGGACACTGAAGCTTTCTTT.

This chain links TRBV30 with TRBJ1-6, with unresolved D. The CDR3 length is 14 residues. Germline V lookup: CDR1 GTSNPN, CDR2 SVGIG (reference sequence). V lost 4 bases to trimming and J lost 9 bases, with 16 bases between them. The CDR3 DNA sequence: TGTGCCTGGACCGTCCCCATATGCAGTTCACCCCTCCACTTT. Encoded protein: CAWTVPICSSPLHF.

This clone appeared a few times. The gene calls are TRBV28 and TRBJ2-5, with unresolved D. The CDR3 is 12 residues long. V gave up 3 bases and J gave up 2 bases, with 4 bases separating them. CDR1 MDHEN and CDR2 SYDVKM come from the germline V gene. The CDR3 DNA reads as TGTGCCAGCAGTTTCTTACAAGAGACCCAGTACTTC. This sequence encodes CASSFLQETQYF.

The chain combines TRBV2 with TRBJ2-3, with 8 bases lining up with TRBD2. Germline CDR1 reads SNHLY; CDR2 reads FYNNEI. There are 17 residues in the CDR3. Germline trimming cut 5 bases from V and 2 bases from J; bases unmatched to any gene: 12. The CDR3, as DNA: TGTGCCAGCAGTACCCGGGGGAGCGGGAGTACCACAGATACGCAGTATTTT. Its translation: CASSTRGSGSTTDTQYF. Complete variable domain (other parts from reference TRBV2 and TRBJ2-3): EPEVTQTPSHQVTQMGQEVILRCVPISNHLYFYWYRQILGQKVEFLVSFYNNEISEKSEIFDDQFSVERPDGSNFTLKIRSTKLEDSAMYFCASSTRGSGSTTDTQYFGPGTRLTVL.